The 28 T cell receptor beta chains below come from one sample, sequenced in a study of cytomegalovirus exposure and HLA in healthy donors. Amplification used 60 Vbeta primers and 13 Jbeta primers. Using immunoSEQ multiplex PCR, the repertoire was profiled, and TCRdb retains in-frame clones only, with some absent. Here the sample spans roughly 77,000 clones, around 10% being singletons. Sequencing was performed on PBMCs. These receptors all stem from a man aged 60 to 69 in good health and CMV-seropositive.

The rearrangement uses TRBV2 and TRBJ1-5, with TRBD1 matching 12 bases. The germline V gene encodes CDR1 SNHLY and CDR2 FYNNEI. The CDR3 extends over 14 amino acids. V trimming: 6 bases; J trimming: 4 bases; junction bases outside the gene matches: 1. The CDR3 coding sequence is TGTGCCAGCAGGGGACAGGGGGCGAATCAGCCCCAGCATTTT. This translates into CASRGQGANQPQHF.

This clone has just a few counts. V is TRBV11-3 and J is TRBJ2-1, with TRBD2 identical over 8 bases. With V trimmed by 1 base and J by 7 bases, 6 bases remained unmatched. The CDR3 has 15 residues. CDR1 is SGHNT and CDR2 is YENEEA in the germline V gene. The CDR3 DNA follows: TGTGCCAGCAGCTTAGGAGGTGTAGCGGGAAATGAGCAGTTCTTC. Its translation is CASSLGGVAGNEQFF.

V usage is TRBV7-8 and J usage is TRBJ2-5, with D possibly TRBD2 on 5 matching bases. V was shortened by 3 bases and J by 2 bases, with 10 bases between the two germline ends. The germline V gene has CDR1 SGHVS and CDR2 FQNEAQ. The CDR3 has 14 residues. The CDR3, as DNA: TGTGCCAGCAGCTTCGGACGACTACAAGAGACCCAGTACTTC. Translated, it gives CASSFGRLQETQYF.

This clone was seen a few times. The chain has TRBV6-1 and TRBJ1-6, with 8 bases matching TRBD1. The CDR3 sequence is 15 residues long. J gave up 8 bases and V 4 bases, and 7 bases lay outside the gene matches. Looked up from germline, CDR1 is MNHNS and CDR2 is SASEGT. The CDR3 region has the DNA TGTGCCAGCAGTGGGACCCCAGGGGGCGATTCACCCCTCCACTTT. This sequence encodes CASSGTPGGDSPLHF.

This clone was seen a few times. The rearrangement joins TRBV6-4 to TRBJ1-1; D unresolved. The germline CDR1 and CDR2 sequences are MRHNA and SNTAGT. This CDR3 contains 13 residues. Trimming removed 3 bases at V and 3 bases at J, with 8 bases between. CDR3 DNA sequence: TGTGCCAGCAGTGAGACATTTTACACTGAAGCTTTCTTT. As protein: CASSETFYTEAFF.

A single count supports this clone. The chain employs TRBV11-1 and TRBJ1-5; TRBD1 matches 7 bases. This CDR3 is 16 amino acids long. Unmatched junction bases numbered 6, after V lost 0 bases and J lost 4 bases. CDR1 is SGHAT and CDR2 is FQDESV in the germline V gene (reference sequence). The CDR3 is CASSLAGQALNQPQHF. Here the CDR3 DNA reads TGTGCCAGCAGCTTAGCCGGACAGGCGCTGAATCAGCCCCAGCATTTT.

This rearrangement joins TRBV5-1 to TRBJ2-2; D is possibly TRBD1 (5 bases). Germline-derived CDR1 and CDR2 are SGHRS and YFSETQ. The V end lost 4 bases, the J end lost 5 bases, and 18 bases lay between the germline ends. This CDR3 region has 16 residues. CDR3 coding DNA: TGCGCCAGCAGCCGGACAAGCCCCTCTCAAACCGGGGAGCTGTTTTTT. Protein: CASSRTSPSQTGELFF.

This clone was counted between two and nine times. This chain links TRBV6-5 with TRBJ1-5; possibly TRBD1 for D (5 bases). The CDR3 contains 12 residues. Trimming shortened V by 6 bases and J by 5 bases, and 8 bases separated the two germline ends. CDR1 and CDR2 (germline): MNHEY, SVGAGI. This chain's CDR3 is CASRGGDQPQHF. DNA of the CDR3: TGTGCCAGCAGGGGAGGGGATCAGCCCCAGCATTTT.

This chain uses TRBV5-1 with TRBJ2-5; TRBD2 matches 7 bases. Looked up from germline, CDR1 is SGHRS and CDR2 is YFSETQ. V lost 0 bases and J lost 1; bases outside the gene matches: 6. This CDR3 spans 16 amino acids. The CDR3 DNA follows: TGCGCCAGCAGCTTGGCCGGGGGACTAATCCAAGAGACCCAGTACTTC. Amino acids: CASSLAGGLIQETQYF.

This clone was observed a few times. The chain employs TRBV18 and TRBJ1-1; 7 bases agree with TRBD1. Germline CDR1 KGHSH, CDR2 LQKENI. V dropped 4 bases and J dropped 4; count of bases not matched to a gene: 3. The CDR3 sequence is 13 residues long. In DNA, the CDR3 is TGTGCCAGCTCACAGGGGGCCGGCACTGAAGCTTTCTTT. This translates into CASSQGAGTEAFF.

This clone was seen a few times. The identical CDR3 is also encoded by other nucleotide sequences in the sample. The chain joins TRBV6-1 to TRBJ1-1; weak D call: TRBD1 (5 bases). V shed 3 bases and J shed 4 bases, with 15 bases lying between them. The CDR3 length is 15 residues. Germline V gene data show CDR1 as MNHNS and CDR2 as SASEGT. CDR3 nucleotide sequence: TGTGCCAGCAGTGACGGGGTTGGGAGGGGCACTGAAGCTTTCTTT. Its translation: CASSDGVGRGTEAFF.

This clone was detected only a few times. The rearrangement links TRBV6-1 to TRBJ1-4, with 7 nucleotides matching TRBD1. This CDR3 comprises 20 residues. V was pared by 0 bases and J by 0 bases, with 13 bases of the junction left unmatched. CDR1 and CDR2 from the germline V gene are MNHNS and SASEGT. The CDR3 bases are TGTGCCAGCAGTGAAGCCGTGCGGGGACAGACATCTACAACTAATGAAAAACTGTTTTTT. Encoded protein: CASSEAVRGQTSTTNEKLFF.

This chain uses TRBV5-1 with TRBJ2-1; 7 positions agree with TRBD1. The CDR3 is made up of 15 amino acids. With 4 bases clipped from V and 5 bases from J, the junction kept 9 bases outside the gene matches. The germline V gene encodes CDR1 SGHRS and CDR2 YFSETQ. CDR3 residues: CASSNNRGGHNEQFF. The CDR3 nucleotides are TGCGCCAGCAGCAATAACAGGGGCGGGCACAATGAGCAGTTCTTC. Looking up the rest from reference TRBV5-1 and TRBJ2-1 gives the full variable domain: KAGVTQTPRYLIKTRGQQVTLSCSPISGHRSVSWYQQTPGQGLQFLFEYFSETQRNKGNFPGRFSGRQFSNSRSEMNVSTLELGDSALYLCASSNNRGGHNEQFFGPGTRLTVL.

This sequence joins TRBV19 and TRBJ1-5, with a tentative D call TRBD1 (6 bases). Trimming removed 8 bases at V and 2 bases at J, with 13 bases between. Germline CDR1 is LNHDA and CDR2 is SQIVND (reference sequence). The CDR3 is 14 amino acids. The CDR3 nucleotides are TGTGCCAGTTCAGGGGCCTGGCGCAATCAGCCCCAGCATTTT. Protein product: CASSGAWRNQPQHF.

This chain connects TRBV11-2 to TRBJ2-3; no reliable D call. The CDR3 spans 16 residues. V lost 1 base, J lost 0 bases, and 11 bases lay in between. Germline V gene lookup returns CDR1 SGHAT and CDR2 FQNNGV. CDR3 amino acids: CASSLVSAVSTDTQYF. CDR3 bases: TGTGCCAGCAGCTTAGTTTCCGCAGTCAGCACAGATACGCAGTATTTT.

CDR3 protein: CASSPKGVTEAFF. The DNA of the CDR3 is TGTGCCAGCTCACCAAAAGGGGTAACTGAAGCTTTCTTT. The chain employs TRBV18 and TRBJ1-1, with D possibly being TRBD1 (5 bases). Trimming pared 2 bases from V and 5 bases from J, leaving 9 bases between. The CDR3 loop spans 13 amino acids. CDR1 is KGHSH and CDR2 is LQKENI in the germline V gene.

The J gene is TRBJ2-2, the V gene TRBV7-8, with 9 bases matching TRBD2. Germline trimming cut 2 bases from V and 1 base from J; bases unmatched to any gene: 2. The CDR3 totals 16 residues. Germline CDR1 is SGHVS and CDR2 is FQNEAQ. CDR3 region: CASSLSTSGNTGELFF. As DNA, the CDR3 is TGTGCCAGCAGCTTATCGACTAGCGGGAACACCGGGGAGCTGTTTTTT.

Of note for this clone: At one end, the junction sequence differs from germline, possibly due to a read error. The chain combines TRBV4-1 with TRBJ1-1, with 9 bases matching TRBD1. The CDR3 runs to 15 residues. CDR1 MGHRA and CDR2 YSYEKL come from the germline V gene. The DNA for the CDR3 is TGCGCCAGCCGCCATGGGGACAGGGCGGGCACTGAAGCTTTCTTT. Translation gives CASRHGDRAGTEAFF.

This clone was found a few times. The chain is built from TRBV27 and TRBJ2-2, with 10 bases lining up with TRBD1. Unmatched junction bases numbered 3, after V lost 8 bases and J lost 3 bases. The CDR3 runs to 14 residues. Germline V gene data show CDR1 as MNHEY and CDR2 as SMNVEV (reference sequence). The CDR3 DNA sequence: TGTGCCAGCGGCGACAGGGGGCACACCGGGGAGCTGTTTTTT. It translates to CASGDRGHTGELFF.

This clone was counted between two and nine times. The V gene is TRBV30, the J gene TRBJ1-1; 8 nucleotides align to TRBD1. The V and J ends lost 5 bases and 0 bases, in that order; junction bases with no gene match: 2. Germline V gene lookup returns CDR1 GTSNPN and CDR2 SVGIG (reference sequence). There are 13 residues in the CDR3. The CDR3 sequence: CAWGQGLNTEAFF. CDR3 in DNA: TGTGCCTGGGGACAGGGCCTGAACACTGAAGCTTTCTTT.

The chain is built from TRBV6-1 and TRBJ2-2; possibly TRBD2 for D (5 bases). The CDR3 consists of 14 residues. Germline CDR1 and CDR2: MNHNS and SASEGT. The V end was cut by 6 bases, the J end by 0 bases, with 8 bases between. CDR3 sequence (DNA): TGTGCCAGCAGCGCGGACTCGAACACCGGGGAGCTGTTTTTT. Translated: CASSADSNTGELFF.

The chain has TRBV5-5 and TRBJ2-7, with no clear D. The CDR3 has 13 amino acids. Germline V gene lookup returns CDR1 SGHKS and CDR2 YYEKEE (reference sequence). The V end was cut by 5 bases, the J end by 0 bases, with 9 bases between. The CDR3: CASRLESSYEQYV. Written as DNA, the CDR3 is TGTGCCAGCAGACTGGAGTCCTCCTACGAGCAGTACGTC.

This clone was seen a handful of times. This chain joins TRBV28 and TRBJ2-2; 10 nucleotides line up with TRBD2. The CDR3 runs 17 residues. From germline, CDR1 is MDHEN and CDR2 SYDVKM. J was trimmed by 3 bases and V by 4 bases; bases with no gene match: 8. CDR3: CASSSGLAGDYTGELFF. The CDR3 bases are TGTGCCAGCAGTTCAGGGCTAGCGGGAGACTACACCGGGGAGCTGTTTTTT.

The chain links TRBV18 to TRBJ2-7; TRBD1 aligns across 8 bases. This CDR3 contains 14 residues. CDR1 is KGHSH and CDR2 is LQKENI in the germline V gene. V shed 6 bases and J 4 bases; nucleotides not matched to a gene: 8. CDR3 DNA sequence: TGTGCCAGCTCCCGCGGACAGGGAAGGTACGAGCAGTACTTC. Translated: CASSRGQGRYEQYF. Looking up the rest from reference TRBV18 and TRBJ2-7 gives the full variable domain: NAGVMQNPRHLVRRRGQEARLRCSPMKGHSHVYWYRQLPEEGLKFMVYLQKENIIDESGMPKERFSAEFPKEGPSILRIQQVVRGDSAAYFCASSRGQGRYEQYFGPGTRLTVT.

V usage is TRBV28 and J usage is TRBJ1-2; 10 nucleotides line up with TRBD1. J gave up 2 bases and V 5 bases, and 17 bases lay outside the gene matches. Germline values: CDR1 MDHEN, CDR2 SYDVKM. The CDR3 is 19 residues long. The CDR3 nucleotides read TGTGCCAGCAGTGACCTGGACAGGGGGTTGCTTTTTGGAAACTATGGCTACACCTTC. Residues: CASSDLDRGLLFGNYGYTF.

This sequence joins TRBV7-2 and TRBJ1-5, with D hard to call. The CDR3 is made up of 14 amino acids. V was shortened by 5 bases and J by 0 bases, with 8 bases between the two germline ends. Germline-derived CDR1 and CDR2 are SGHTA and FQGNSA. CDR3 in DNA: TGTGCCAGCAGCCAATCCAATAGCAATCAGCCCCAGCATTTT. Translation: CASSQSNSNQPQHF.

This clone showed up just a few times. The chain couples TRBV19 to TRBJ1-2; tentative D call: TRBD1 (5 bases). In germline, CDR1 is LNHDA, CDR2 SQIVND (reference sequence). The CDR3 extends over 15 amino acids. Trimming shortened V by 3 bases and J by 4 bases, and 15 bases separated the two germline ends. The chain's CDR3 is CASSITRQGSYGYTF. The CDR3 DNA is TGTGCCAGTAGTATTACGAGGCAGGGCAGCTATGGCTACACCTTC.

The V and J genes are TRBV15 and TRBJ2-1; D is unclear. The CDR3 extends over 15 amino acids. The V end lost 0 bases, the J end lost 5 bases, and 11 bases lay between the germline ends. The germline CDR1 and CDR2 sequences are LNHNV and YYDKDF (reference sequence). CDR3 sequence: CATSRDRPGNNEQFF. Written as DNA, the CDR3 is TGTGCCACCAGCAGAGATCGGCCAGGAAACAATGAGCAGTTCTTC.